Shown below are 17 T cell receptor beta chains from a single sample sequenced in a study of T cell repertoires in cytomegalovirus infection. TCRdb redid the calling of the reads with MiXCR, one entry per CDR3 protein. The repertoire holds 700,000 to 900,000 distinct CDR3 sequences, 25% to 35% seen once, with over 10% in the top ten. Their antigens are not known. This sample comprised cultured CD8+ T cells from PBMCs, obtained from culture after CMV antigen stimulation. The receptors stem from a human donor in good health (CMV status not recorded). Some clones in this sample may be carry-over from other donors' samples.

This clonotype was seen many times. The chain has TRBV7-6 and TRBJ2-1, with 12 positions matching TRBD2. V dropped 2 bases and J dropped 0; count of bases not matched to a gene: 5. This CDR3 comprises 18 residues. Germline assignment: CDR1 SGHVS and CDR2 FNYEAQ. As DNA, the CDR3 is TGTGCCAGCAGCTTATCCCTAGCGGGGGGGAGCTCCTACAATGAGCAGTTCTTC. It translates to CASSLSLAGGSSYNEQFF. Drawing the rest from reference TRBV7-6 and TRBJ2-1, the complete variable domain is GAGVSQSPRYKVTKRGQDVALRCDPISGHVSLYWYRQALGQGPEFLTYFNYEAQQDKSGLPNDRFSAERPEGSISTLTIQRTEQRDSAMYRCASSLSLAGGSSYNEQFFGPGTRLTVL.

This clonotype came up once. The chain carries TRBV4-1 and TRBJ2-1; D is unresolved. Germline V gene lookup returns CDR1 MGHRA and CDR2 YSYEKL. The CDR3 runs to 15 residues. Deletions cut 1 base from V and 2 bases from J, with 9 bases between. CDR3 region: CASSQVYGAYNEQFF. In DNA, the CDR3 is TGCGCCAGCAGCCAAGTTTACGGAGCCTACAATGAGCAGTTCTTC.

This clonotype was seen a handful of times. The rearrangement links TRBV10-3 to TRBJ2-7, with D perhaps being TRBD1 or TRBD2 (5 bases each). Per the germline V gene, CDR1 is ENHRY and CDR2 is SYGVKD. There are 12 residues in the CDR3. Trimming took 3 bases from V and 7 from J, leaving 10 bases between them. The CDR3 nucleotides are TGTGCCATCAGTGATGAGGGACGGGAGCAGTACGTC. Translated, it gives CAISDEGREQYV.

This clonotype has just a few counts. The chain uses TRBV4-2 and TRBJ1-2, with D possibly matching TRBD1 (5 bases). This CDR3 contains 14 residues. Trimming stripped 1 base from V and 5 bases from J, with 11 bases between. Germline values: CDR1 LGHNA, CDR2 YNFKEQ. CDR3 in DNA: TGTGCCAGCAGCCAAGGAAAGGGGCGGTATGGCTACACCTTC. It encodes CASSQGKGRYGYTF.

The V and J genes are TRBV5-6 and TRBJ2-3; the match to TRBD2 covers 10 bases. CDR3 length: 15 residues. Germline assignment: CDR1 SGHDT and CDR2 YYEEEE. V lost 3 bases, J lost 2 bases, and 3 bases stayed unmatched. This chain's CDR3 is CASSWLAGDTDTQYF. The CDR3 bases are TGTGCCAGCAGCTGGCTAGCGGGAGACACAGATACGCAGTATTTT.

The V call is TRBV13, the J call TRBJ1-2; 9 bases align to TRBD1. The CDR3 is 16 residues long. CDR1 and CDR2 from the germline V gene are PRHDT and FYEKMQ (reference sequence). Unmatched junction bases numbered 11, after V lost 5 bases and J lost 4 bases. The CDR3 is CASSPGQGPSGYGYTF. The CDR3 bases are TGTGCCAGCAGCCCTGGACAGGGGCCCTCTGGCTATGGCTACACCTTC.

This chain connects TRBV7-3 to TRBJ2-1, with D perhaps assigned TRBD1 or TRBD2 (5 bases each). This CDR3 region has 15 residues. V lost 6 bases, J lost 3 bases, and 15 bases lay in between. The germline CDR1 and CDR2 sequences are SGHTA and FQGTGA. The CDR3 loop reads CASSLRGAVYNEQFF. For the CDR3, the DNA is TGTGCCAGCAGTCTAAGAGGGGCGGTCTACAATGAGCAGTTCTTC.

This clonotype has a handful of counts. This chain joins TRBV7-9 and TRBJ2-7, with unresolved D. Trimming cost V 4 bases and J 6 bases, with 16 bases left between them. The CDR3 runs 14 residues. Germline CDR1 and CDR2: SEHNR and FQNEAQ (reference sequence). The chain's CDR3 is CASSSPAPTSEQYF. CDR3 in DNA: TGTGCCAGCAGCTCCCCAGCCCCGACGTCCGAGCAGTACTTC.

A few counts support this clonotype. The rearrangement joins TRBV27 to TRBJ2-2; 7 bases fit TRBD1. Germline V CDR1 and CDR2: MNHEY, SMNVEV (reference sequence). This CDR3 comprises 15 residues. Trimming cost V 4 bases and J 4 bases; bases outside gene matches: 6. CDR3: CASSSRGRVTGELFF. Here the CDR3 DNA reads TGTGCCAGCAGTTCAAGGGGGCGAGTCACCGGGGAGCTGTTTTTT.

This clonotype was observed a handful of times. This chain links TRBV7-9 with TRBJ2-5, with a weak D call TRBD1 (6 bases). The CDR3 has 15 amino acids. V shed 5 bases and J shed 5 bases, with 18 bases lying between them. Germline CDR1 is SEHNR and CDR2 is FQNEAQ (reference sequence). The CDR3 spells CASSITGSTSETQYF. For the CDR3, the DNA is TGTGCCAGCAGCATAACAGGGTCGACGTCGGAGACCCAGTACTTC. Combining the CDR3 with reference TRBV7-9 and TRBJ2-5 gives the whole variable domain DTGVSQNPRHKITKRGQNVTFRCDPISEHNRLYWYRQTLGQGPEFLTYFQNEAQLEKSRLLSDRFSAERPKGSFSTLEIQRTEQGDSAMYLCASSITGSTSETQYFGPGTRLLVL.

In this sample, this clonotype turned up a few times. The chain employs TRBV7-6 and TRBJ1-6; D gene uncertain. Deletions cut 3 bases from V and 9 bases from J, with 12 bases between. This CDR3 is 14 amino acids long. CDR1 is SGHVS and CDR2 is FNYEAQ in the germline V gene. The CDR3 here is CASSLRTVSSPLHF. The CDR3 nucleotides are TGTGCCAGCAGCTTGAGAACAGTCAGTTCACCCCTCCACTTT.

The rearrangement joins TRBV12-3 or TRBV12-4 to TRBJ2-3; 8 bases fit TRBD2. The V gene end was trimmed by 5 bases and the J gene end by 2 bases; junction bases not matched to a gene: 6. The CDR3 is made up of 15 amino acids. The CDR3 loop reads CASSRLASPTDTQYF. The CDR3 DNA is TGTGCCAGCAGTCGACTAGCGTCCCCCACAGATACGCAGTATTTT.

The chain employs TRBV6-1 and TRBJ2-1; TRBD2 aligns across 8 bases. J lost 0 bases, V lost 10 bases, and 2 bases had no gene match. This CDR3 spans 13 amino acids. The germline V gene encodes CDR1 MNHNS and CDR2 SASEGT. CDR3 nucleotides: TGTGCCACAACTAGCGGCTCCTACAATGAGCAGTTCTTC. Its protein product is CATTSGSYNEQFF.

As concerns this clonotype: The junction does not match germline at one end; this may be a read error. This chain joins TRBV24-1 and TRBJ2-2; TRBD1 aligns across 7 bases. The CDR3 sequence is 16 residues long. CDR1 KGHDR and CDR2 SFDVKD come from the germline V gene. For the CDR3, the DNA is TGTGCCACCAGTGAAGCGAGGGGGCCGAACTCCGGGGAGCTGTTTTTT. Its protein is CATSEARGPNSGELFF.

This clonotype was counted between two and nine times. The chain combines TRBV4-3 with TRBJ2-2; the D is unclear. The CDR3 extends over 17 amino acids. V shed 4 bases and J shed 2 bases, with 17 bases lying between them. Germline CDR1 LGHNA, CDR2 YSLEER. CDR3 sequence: CASSLKIQVLNTGELFF. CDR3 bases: TGCGCCAGCAGCCTTAAGATCCAGGTGTTAAACACCGGGGAGCTGTTTTTT.

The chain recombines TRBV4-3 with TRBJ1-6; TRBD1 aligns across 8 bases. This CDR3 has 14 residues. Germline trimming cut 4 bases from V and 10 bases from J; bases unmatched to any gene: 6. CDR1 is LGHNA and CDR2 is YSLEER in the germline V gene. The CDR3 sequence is CASSPGGVESPLHF. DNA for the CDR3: TGCGCCAGCAGCCCAGGGGGCGTAGAGTCACCCCTCCACTTT.

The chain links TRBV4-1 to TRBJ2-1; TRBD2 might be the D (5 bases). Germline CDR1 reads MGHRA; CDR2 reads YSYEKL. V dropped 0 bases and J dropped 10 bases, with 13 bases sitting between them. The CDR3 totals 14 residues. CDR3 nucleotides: TGCGCCAGCAGCCAAGATGTAGGACTCAAGGAGCAGTTCTTC. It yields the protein CASSQDVGLKEQFF.